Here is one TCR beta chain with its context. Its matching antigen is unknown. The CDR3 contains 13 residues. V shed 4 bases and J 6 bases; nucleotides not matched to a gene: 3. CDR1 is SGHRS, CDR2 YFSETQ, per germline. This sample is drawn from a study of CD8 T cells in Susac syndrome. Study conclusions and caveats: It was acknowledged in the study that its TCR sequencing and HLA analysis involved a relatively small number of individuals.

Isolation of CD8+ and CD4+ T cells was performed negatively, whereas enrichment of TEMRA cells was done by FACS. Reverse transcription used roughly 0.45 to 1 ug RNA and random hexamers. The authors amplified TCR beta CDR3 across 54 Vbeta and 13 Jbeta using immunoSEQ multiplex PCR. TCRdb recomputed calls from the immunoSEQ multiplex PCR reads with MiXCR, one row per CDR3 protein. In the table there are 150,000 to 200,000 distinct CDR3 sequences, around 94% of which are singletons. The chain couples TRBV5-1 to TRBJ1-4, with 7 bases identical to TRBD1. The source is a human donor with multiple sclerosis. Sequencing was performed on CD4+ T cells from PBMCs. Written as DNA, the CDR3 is TGCGCCAGCAGCCTAGGACAGGATGAAAAACTGTTTTTT. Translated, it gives CASSLGQDEKLFF.